A selection of T cell receptor beta chains follows, all from one sample in a study of control samples from healthy donors and cancer patients. Here immunoSEQ multiplex PCR was the method, and the copy in TCRdb shows in-frame clones only, minus some. This table has about 120,000 clones, around nine tenths appearing once. The sequenced sample consisted of blood. The receptors come from a man aged 25-45 years in good health. Both conserved end residues are part of each CDR3. D genes are given only for firm matches. Expanded clones get a size class; other rows say once, few or many, or leave the size out.

clone_size,cdr3_length,v_call,d_call,j_call,cdr3_aa,cdr3_nt
many,16,TRBV18,NA,TRBJ1-3,CASSLDRPISGNTIYF,TGTGCCAGCTCACTAGACAGACCAATCTCTGGAAACACCATATATTTT
NA,16,TRBV6-5,TRBD1,TRBJ2-5,CASSSSLEGAVKTQYF,TGTGCCAGCAGTTCAAGCCTCGAGGGGGCCGTGAAGACCCAGTACTTC
NA,15,TRBV11-2,NA,TRBJ2-1,CAGSLLGTNYNEQFF,TGTGCCGGCAGCCTACTAGGGACAAATTACAATGAGCAGTTCTTC
NA,13,TRBV11-2,NA,TRBJ1-4,CASSLGLNEKLFF,TGTGCCAGCAGCCTAGGCCTTAATGAAAAACTGTTTTTT
NA,13,TRBV6-1,NA,TRBJ2-1,CASSEVVGNEQFF,TGTGCCAGCAGTGAAGTTGTGGGCAATGAGCAGTTCTTC
few,14,TRBV24-1,TRBD1,TRBJ1-1,CATSDGQGKTEAFF,TGTGCCACCAGTGACGGACAGGGTAAGACTGAAGCTTTCTTT
NA,13,TRBV7-3,NA,TRBJ2-5,CASSSLGVETQYF,TGTGCCAGCAGCTCCCTGGGTGTAGAGACCCAGTACTTC
NA,13,TRBV29-1,TRBD1,TRBJ2-2,CSVDSGGTGELFF,TGCAGCGTTGATTCAGGGGGCACCGGGGAGCTGTTTTTT
NA,14,TRBV10-3,NA,TRBJ1-5,CAISDNTPNQPQHF,TGTGCCATCAGTGACAACACTCCGAATCAGCCCCAGCATTTT
NA,13,TRBV29-1,NA,TRBJ1-5,CSVGGRSNQPQHF,TGCAGCGTGGGGGGTCGTAGCAATCAGCCCCAGCATTTT
once,13,TRBV10-3,NA,TRBJ1-4,CAVQGATNEKLFF,TGTGCCGTGCAGGGAGCAACTAATGAAAAACTGTTTTTT
NA,13,TRBV15,NA,TRBJ1-5,CATSRGWGEPQHF,TGTGCCACCAGCAGAGGGTGGGGGGAGCCCCAGCATTTT
NA,19,TRBV11-3,TRBD2,TRBJ2-2,CASSLSWPGTRVNTGELFF,TGTGCCAGCAGCTTAAGCTGGCCCGGGACTAGGGTGAACACCGGGGAGCTGTTTTTT
NA,16,TRBV10-3,TRBD2,TRBJ2-2,CAISESRGGATGELFF,TGTGCCATCAGTGAGTCCCGCGGGGGGGCAACCGGGGAGCTGTTTTTT
few,14,TRBV27,NA,TRBJ1-5,CASSLSGFDQPQHF,TGTGCCAGCAGTTTATCGGGGTTCGATCAGCCCCAGCATTTT
NA,14,TRBV5-1,NA,TRBJ1-1,CASSLEAVNTEAFF,TGCGCCAGCAGCTTGGAGGCGGTGAACACTGAAGCTTTCTTT
few,15,TRBV7-3,NA,TRBJ2-2,CASSLRFDDTGELFF,TGTGCCAGCAGCCTCCGGTTCGACGACACCGGGGAGCTGTTTTTT
NA,14,TRBV11-2,NA,TRBJ1-4,CASSFRQSNEKLFF,TGTGCCAGCAGCTTCCGACAGTCTAATGAAAAACTGTTTTTT
NA,11,TRBV30,NA,TRBJ1-2,CAWSSGQTCTF,TGTGCCTGGAGTTCGGGGCAGACGTGCACCTTC
NA,16,TRBV18,NA,TRBJ2-5,CASSPPSGFLQETQYF,TGTGCCAGCTCACCACCAAGTGGATTTTTACAAGAGACCCAGTACTTC
NA,16,TRBV3-1/TRBV3-2,TRBD2,TRBJ2-3,CASSQDPGGSTDTQYF,TGTGCCAGCAGCCAAGACCCGGGGGGAAGCACAGATACGCAGTATTTT
NA,13,TRBV2,NA,TRBJ1-1,CASSLLMNTEAFF,TGTGCCAGCAGTTTACTCATGAACACTGAAGCTTTCTTT
NA,13,TRBV11-1,NA,TRBJ1-1,CASSLGEGAEAFF,TGTGCCAGCAGCTTAGGTGAGGGAGCTGAAGCTTTCTTT
NA,12,TRBV12-3/TRBV12-4,NA,TRBJ2-7,CASSQNFYEQYF,TGTGCCAGCAGTCAGAATTTCTACGAGCAGTACTTC
NA,12,TRBV9,NA,TRBJ2-2,CASSVEIGELFF,TGTGCCAGCAGCGTGGAGATCGGGGAGCTGTTTTTT
NA,15,TRBV6-5,NA,TRBJ2-2,CASRQQLANTGELFF,TGTGCCAGCAGACAGCAGCTTGCGAACACCGGGGAGCTGTTTTTT
NA,16,TRBV7-9,NA,TRBJ2-2,CASTPTAAWSTGELFF,TGTGCCAGCACCCCGACGGCGGCCTGGTCGACCGGGGAGCTGTTTTTT
NA,13,TRBV12-3/TRBV12-4,NA,TRBJ1-2,CASTLGTAYGYTF,TGTGCCAGCACCTTGGGAACAGCGTATGGCTACACCTTC
once,12,TRBV3-1/TRBV3-2,TRBD1,TRBJ1-1,CASSYRGGEAFF,TGTGCCAGCAGCTACAGGGGCGGGGAAGCTTTCTTT
NA,16,TRBV5-8,NA,TRBJ1-4,CASSLGMAGNNEKLFF,TGTGCCAGCAGCTTAGGGATGGCGGGGAATAATGAAAAACTGTTTTTT
NA,17,TRBV15,NA,TRBJ1-6,CATSRDRRDFNNSPLHF,TGTGCCACCAGCAGAGATCGGAGGGATTTTAACAATTCACCCCTCCACTTT
NA,13,TRBV19,NA,TRBJ2-5,CASSPGGGETQYF,TGTGCCAGTAGTCCTGGAGGGGGGGAGACCCAGTACTTC
NA,12,TRBV2,NA,TRBJ1-1,CASRPWNTEAFF,TGTGCCAGCAGACCCTGGAACACTGAAGCTTTCTTT
few,12,TRBV2,NA,TRBJ1-2,CASSLEGGDYTF,TGTGCCAGCAGCCTAGAGGGAGGGGACTACACCTTC
once,12,TRBV7-9,NA,TRBJ1-1,CASSQETAEAFF,TGTGCCAGCAGCCAAGAAACAGCTGAAGCTTTCTTT
few,16,TRBV4-1,NA,TRBJ1-2,CASSQLTGTSNYGYTF,TGCGCCAGCAGCCAATTGACAGGCACTTCTAACTATGGCTACACCTTC
NA,15,TRBV6-5,NA,TRBJ1-1,CASSPGTAQNTEAFF,TGTGCCAGCAGTCCCGGGACTGCGCAAAACACTGAAGCTTTCTTT
NA,12,TRBV29-1,NA,TRBJ1-2,CSVGGQGGGSFF,TGCAGCGTTGGAGGGCAGGGCGGCGGATCTTTCTTC
NA,17,TRBV4-1,TRBD2,TRBJ2-3,CASSQDKWRGDVDTQYF,TGCGCCAGCAGCCAAGATAAATGGCGGGGGGATGTGGATACGCAGTATTTT
NA,14,TRBV10-1,NA,TRBJ2-3,CASSEPETWDTQYF,TGCGCCAGCAGTGAGCCCGAGACCTGGGATACGCAGTATTTT
NA,14,TRBV4-2,NA,TRBJ2-3,CASSSGRLLDTQYF,TGTGCCAGCAGCTCTGGACGGTTACTGGATACGCAGTATTTT
NA,16,TRBV10-3,NA,TRBJ1-5,CAISESSGEGEQPQHF,TGTGCCATCAGTGAGTCTAGTGGGGAGGGGGAACAGCCCCAGCATTTT
NA,14,TRBV4-1,TRBD1,TRBJ1-4,CASSQGTGVEKLFF,TGCGCCAGCAGCCAAGGGACAGGGGTTGAAAAACTGTTTTTT
NA,17,TRBV5-1,NA,TRBJ1-3,CASSPQGLAYSGNTIYF,TGCGCCAGCAGCCCCCAGGGGCTAGCGTACTCTGGAAACACCATATATTTT
NA,11,TRBV12-3/TRBV12-4,NA,TRBJ1-5,CASSSWGPQHF,TGTGCCAGCAGCTCATGGGGGCCCCAGCATTTT
many,16,TRBV6-1,TRBD1,TRBJ2-3,CASSEGPGTGKHTQYF,TGTGCCAGCAGTGAAGGACCAGGGACAGGGAAACATACGCAGTATTTT
once,13,TRBV6-5,TRBD1,TRBJ1-2,CASSRQGGHGYTF,TGTGCCAGCAGTCGACAGGGAGGTCATGGCTACACCTTC
NA,12,TRBV30,NA,TRBJ2-7,CAWSGLTYEQYF,TGTGCCTGGTCGGGACTTACCTACGAGCAGTACTTC
NA,16,TRBV10-3,TRBD2,TRBJ2-1,CAISESSGVPYNEQFF,TGTGCCATCAGTGAATCCAGCGGGGTCCCCTACAATGAGCAGTTCTTC
NA,14,TRBV3-1/TRBV3-2,NA,TRBJ2-5,CASSQGPGEETQYF,TGTGCCAGCAGCCAAGGTCCAGGGGAGGAGACCCAGTACTTC
NA,15,TRBV4-1,NA,TRBJ1-2,CASSQDWGGFYGYTF,TGCGCCAGCAGCCAAGATTGGGGGGGCTTCTATGGCTACACCTTC
once,15,TRBV6-4,TRBD2,TRBJ2-3,CASSDKTSGGDTQYF,TGTGCCAGCAGTGACAAGACTAGCGGGGGAGATACGCAGTATTTT
NA,13,TRBV2,NA,TRBJ1-5,CASKPQGSQPQHF,TGTGCCAGCAAACCGCAGGGAAGTCAGCCCCAGCATTTT
once,13,TRBV10-3,NA,TRBJ1-1,CAIKNSQGGAAFF,TGTGCCATCAAAAACTCACAGGGAGGAGCAGCTTTCTTT
NA,14,TRBV5-1,TRBD1,TRBJ2-7,CASSLGGQGGEQYF,TGCGCCAGCAGCTTGGGGGGACAGGGCGGGGAGCAGTACTTC
NA,15,TRBV5-1,TRBD1,TRBJ1-1,CASSPDRAGGTEAFF,TGCGCCAGCAGCCCCGACAGGGCTGGGGGCACTGAAGCTTTCTTT
NA,15,TRBV4-1,NA,TRBJ1-5,CASSQDWGGGQPQHF,TGCGCCAGCAGCCAAGATTGGGGGGGCGGTCAGCCCCAGCATTTT
once,13,TRBV19,NA,TRBJ1-5,CASSSSSNQPQHF,TGTGCCAGTAGTAGCAGTAGCAATCAGCCCCAGCATTTT
NA,15,TRBV4-2,NA,TRBJ2-1,CASSQERSTYNEQFF,TGTGCCAGCAGCCAAGAAAGGTCCACCTACAATGAGCAGTTCTTC
NA,14,TRBV5-1,NA,TRBJ1-5,CASSPGHNNQPQHF,TGCGCCAGCAGCCCCGGACACAACAATCAGCCCCAGCATTTT